These 27 T cell receptor beta chains were all obtained from the same sample, sequenced in a study of blood T cell repertoires in COVID-19. Profiling relied on immunoSEQ multiplex PCR, and the TCRdb table lists in-frame clones only, not all of them. The profile shows 200,000 to 250,000 clones, about 90% of them singletons. Sequencing was performed on PBMCs or T cells enriched from blood (not recorded which). These receptors all stem from a man between 25 and 39 years old who had recovered from COVID-19.

The rearrangement joins TRBV4-1 to TRBJ2-2, with a weak D call TRBD1 (6 bases). The CDR3 extends over 16 amino acids. Germline V CDR1 and CDR2: MGHRA, YSYEKL. The V end lost 0 bases, the J end lost 2 bases, and 10 bases lay between the germline ends. The CDR3 DNA reads as TGCGCCAGCAGCCAAGAGGCAGGGACAAACACCGGGGAGCTGTTTTTT. It encodes CASSQEAGTNTGELFF.

This clone was detected once. This chain connects TRBV5-8 to TRBJ2-3; D is possibly TRBD1 (6 bases). Germline CDR1 reads SGHTS; CDR2 reads YDEGEE. The CDR3 spans 15 residues. Trimming took off 3 bases at V and 3 bases at J, with 14 bases between the two ends. As DNA, the CDR3 is TGTGCCAGCAGCTCTGGACAGCACAATACAGATACGCAGTATTTT. Translation: CASSSGQHNTDTQYF.

The J gene is TRBJ2-2, the V gene TRBV14; unclear D gene. The V gene's germline CDR1 is SGHDN and CDR2 FVKESK. V lost 0 bases, J lost 1 base, and 9 bases lay in between. The CDR3 runs 16 residues. This CDR3 is CASSQEVQVNTGELFF. The CDR3 nucleotides read TGTGCCAGCAGCCAAGAGGTCCAGGTGAACACCGGGGAGCTGTTTTTT.

The chain carries TRBV4-1 and TRBJ2-1; 9 nucleotides line up with TRBD2. The CDR3 is 18 amino acids. CDR1 and CDR2 (germline): MGHRA, YSYEKL. Trimming took 1 base from V and 9 from J; bases not matched to a gene: 16. The CDR3 is CASSQGGRVPGSHGEQFF. CDR3 nucleotides: TGCGCCAGCAGCCAAGGCGGGAGGGTTCCCGGTTCACACGGTGAGCAGTTCTTC.

This chain uses TRBV7-2 with TRBJ2-3; possible D gene TRBD2, 5 bases. The CDR3 spans 14 residues. V lost 3 bases, J lost 2 bases, and 9 bases lay in between. In germline, CDR1 is SGHTA, CDR2 FQGNSA. CDR3 DNA sequence: TGTGCCAGCAGCTTCGCGGGTGACACAGATACGCAGTATTTT. This codes for CASSFAGDTDTQYF. Complete variable domain (other parts from reference TRBV7-2 and TRBJ2-3): GAGVSQSPSNKVTEKGKDVELRCDPISGHTALYWYRQSLGQGLEFLIYFQGNSAPDKSGLPSDRFSAERTGGSVSTLTIQRTQQEDSAVYLCASSFAGDTDTQYFGPGTRLTVL.

This CDR3 reads CASSPLGLRQGQPQHF. For the CDR3, the DNA is TGCGCCAGCAGCCCCCTCGGGCTCCGGCAGGGGCAGCCCCAGCATTTT. J is TRBJ1-5 and V is TRBV4-1; weak D call: TRBD1 (6 bases). The CDR3 is 16 amino acids. Per germline, CDR1 MGHRA and CDR2 YSYEKL. V was trimmed by 4 bases and J by 7 bases, leaving 20 bases between them.

The V gene is TRBV28, the J gene TRBJ1-1, with a weak D call TRBD1 (6 bases). V lost 4 bases and J 4 bases, leaving 19 bases between the germline ends. There are 16 residues in the CDR3. Germline loops: CDR1 MDHEN, CDR2 SYDVKM. CDR3 amino acids: CASSWAFRGFSTEAFF. The DNA for the CDR3 is TGTGCCAGCAGTTGGGCCTTCAGGGGATTCTCCACTGAAGCTTTCTTT.

This clone showed up just a few times. The rearrangement uses TRBV25-1 and TRBJ1-1, with D maybe TRBD1 (5 bases). This CDR3 is built from 14 residues. V was pared by 10 bases and J by 1 base, with 16 bases between. Germline V gene sequence: CDR1 MGHDK, CDR2 SYGVNS. The CDR3 spells CATRDPGTNTEAFF. CDR3 DNA sequence: TGTGCCACGCGGGACCCGGGGACGAACACTGAAGCTTTCTTT. The entire variable domain, with the rest obtained from reference TRBV25-1 and TRBJ1-1, is as follows: EADIYQTPRYLVIGTGKKITLECSQTMGHDKMYWYQQDPGMELHLIHYSYGVNSTEKGDLSSESTVSRIRTEHFPLTLESARPSHTSQYLCATRDPGTNTEAFFGQGTRLTVV.

The chain combines TRBV27 with TRBJ2-2; D is undetermined. Germline V gene lookup returns CDR1 MNHEY and CDR2 SMNVEV (reference sequence). The length of the CDR3 is 13 residues. The V and J ends lost 5 bases and 1 base respectively, with 5 bases between them. The CDR3 nucleotides are TGTGCCAGCAGTCCCAGGAACACCGGGGAGCTGTTTTTT. It translates to CASSPRNTGELFF.

As for this clone: This is likely a read error, given that the CDR3 carries no conserved phenylalanine or tryptophan at its end. It is unclear where the CDR3 begins or ends on the DNA, so no DNA is shown, and the CDR3 is as TCRdb lists it. The V gene is TRBV6-5, the J gene TRBJ1-2. Germline loops: CDR1 MNHEY, CDR2 SVGAGI. The CDR3 length equals 15 residues, ends included. CDR3 region: CASSYSSELHRWFFL.

V usage is TRBV19 and J usage is TRBJ1-5, with TRBD1 as a possible D gene (6 bases). Trimming cost V 6 bases and J 4 bases, with 19 bases left between them. Per the germline V gene, CDR1 is LNHDA and CDR2 is SQIVND (reference sequence). The CDR3 runs 16 residues. In DNA, the CDR3 is TGTGCCAGTAGGAGGGGGATTTTGGGGCGAAATCAGCCCCAGCATTTT. This gives the protein CASRRGILGRNQPQHF.

Here the CDR3 reads CASSWDYYNEQFF. The CDR3 nucleotides read TGTGCCAGCAGTTGGGACTACTACAATGAGCAGTTCTTC. The chain links TRBV27 to TRBJ2-1, with 7 bases matching TRBD2. The CDR3 spans 13 residues. Per the germline V gene, CDR1 is MNHEY and CDR2 is SMNVEV (reference sequence). The V and J ends lost 4 bases and 3 bases, in that order; junction bases with no gene match: 0.

This clone has a single count. In DNA form, the CDR3 reads TGTGCCAGCAGAAGACCGGGACAGGGAGAGTCACCCCTCCACTTT. This codes for CASRRPGQGESPLHF. The V and J genes are TRBV28 and TRBJ1-6; 9 bases line up with TRBD1. The CDR3 has 15 residues. The germline gives CDR1 MDHEN, CDR2 SYDVKM. V lost 6 bases to trimming and J lost 10 bases; unmatched junction nucleotides: 10. Looking up the rest from reference TRBV28 and TRBJ1-6 gives the full variable domain: DVKVTQSSRYLVKRTGEKVFLECVQDMDHENMFWYRQDPGLGLRLIYFSYDVKMKEKGDIPEGYSVSREKKERFSLILESASTNQTSMYLCASRRPGQGESPLHFGNGTRLTVT.

This chain joins TRBV7-9 and TRBJ2-2; TRBD1 matches at 7 bases. Germline trimming cut 3 bases from V and 5 bases from J; bases unmatched to any gene: 6. This CDR3 is built from 15 residues. Germline loops: CDR1 SEHNR, CDR2 FQNEAQ (reference sequence). The CDR3 here is CASSFRTGKTGELFF. As DNA, the CDR3 is TGTGCCAGCAGCTTCCGGACAGGAAAGACCGGGGAGCTGTTTTTT.

V gene TRBV28 combines with J gene TRBJ2-7; 12 bases line up with TRBD2. Trimming took 7 bases from V and 6 from J; bases not matched to a gene: 10. CDR3 size: 15 residues. CDR1 is MDHEN, CDR2 SYDVKM, per germline. CDR3 in amino acids: CASNLRLAGVGEQYF. CDR3 DNA sequence: TGTGCCAGCAACCTACGACTAGCGGGAGTAGGCGAGCAGTACTTC.

This chain joins TRBV19 and TRBJ2-7, with D tentatively TRBD2 (6 bases). The CDR3 is 16 residues long. Germline CDR1 reads LNHDA; CDR2 reads SQIVND (reference sequence). The V end lost 1 base, the J end lost 6 bases, and 19 bases lay between the germline ends. The CDR3 region is CASSIVGTPGLSEQYF. CDR3 DNA: TGTGCCAGTAGTATAGTAGGGACTCCAGGACTCTCCGAGCAGTACTTC. Filled out from reference TRBV19 and TRBJ2-7, the complete variable domain reads DGGITQSPKYLFRKEGQNVTLSCEQNLNHDAMYWYRQDPGQGLRLIYYSQIVNDFQKGDIAEGYSVSREKKESFPLTVTSAQKNPTAFYLCASSIVGTPGLSEQYFGPGTRLTVT.

The chain couples TRBV25-1 to TRBJ2-3, with D unresolved. V lost 4 bases and J 6 bases, leaving 11 bases between the germline ends. CDR1 is MGHDK and CDR2 is SYGVNS in the germline V gene. This CDR3 region has 13 residues. The DNA for the CDR3 is TGTGCCAGCAGTGGGTTAGCTGACGATACGCAGTATTTT. It specifies CASSGLADDTQYF.

The chain joins TRBV19 to TRBJ1-1, with 9 bases identical to TRBD1. V shed 3 bases and J 2 bases; nucleotides not matched to a gene: 4. Germline V gives CDR1 LNHDA, CDR2 SQIVND (reference sequence). This CDR3 has 15 residues. CDR3: CASSMGQGLNTEAFF. In DNA, the CDR3 is TGTGCCAGTAGTATGGGACAGGGACTAAACACTGAAGCTTTCTTT.

This clone was seen a single time. V and J are TRBV10-3 and TRBJ2-3; TRBD1 matches at 9 bases. The CDR3 has 15 residues. Trimming took 6 bases from V and 4 from J; bases not matched to a gene: 8. Germline CDR1 and CDR2: ENHRY and SYGVKD. CDR3 sequence: CAISSGQGAADTQYF. Here the CDR3 DNA reads TGTGCCATCAGCTCGGGACAGGGAGCAGCAGATACGCAGTATTTT.

The CDR3 loop is CASSSPSGITGQETQYF. The CDR3 DNA reads TGCGCCAGCAGCTCCCCCTCAGGGATTACAGGGCAAGAGACCCAGTACTTC. The rearrangement uses TRBV5-1 and TRBJ2-5; a possible D gene is TRBD1 (6 bases). With 3 bases removed from V and 2 bases from J, the gap between germline ends came to 20 bases. The germline gives CDR1 SGHRS, CDR2 YFSETQ. The CDR3 is 17 residues long.

V is TRBV7-2 and J is TRBJ1-1, with D unresolved. Trimming took off 4 bases at V and 4 bases at J, with 13 bases between the two ends. CDR1 and CDR2 (germline): SGHTA, FQGNSA. CDR3 size: 14 residues. CDR3 residues: CASSSETGSTEAFF. As DNA, the CDR3 is TGTGCCAGCAGCTCCGAGACGGGAAGCACTGAAGCTTTCTTT.

This chain links TRBV7-6 with TRBJ2-1; D unclear. The CDR3 extends over 14 amino acids. V dropped 5 bases and J dropped 0 bases, with 8 bases sitting between them. The germline gives CDR1 SGHVS, CDR2 FNYEAQ. The DNA of the CDR3 is TGTGCCAGCAGCGCACAGAGCTCCTACAATGAGCAGTTCTTC. Translated: CASSAQSSYNEQFF.

The V and J genes are TRBV6-2 or TRBV6-3 and TRBJ1-1; tentative D call: TRBD1 (5 bases). Germline CDR1 and CDR2: MNHEY and SVGEGT. V shed 2 bases and J shed 3 bases, with 19 bases lying between them. The CDR3 has 17 residues. DNA of the CDR3: TGTGCCAGCAGTTACACCGTACAGGCTGTAAGCTACACTGAAGCTTTCTTT. The encoded protein is CASSYTVQAVSYTEAFF.

The V and J genes are TRBV12-3 or TRBV12-4 and TRBJ1-2, with a weak D call TRBD1 (5 bases). This CDR3 comprises 13 residues. Trimming shortened V by 7 bases and J by 3 bases, and 12 bases separated the two germline ends. As DNA, the CDR3 is TGTGCCAGCAACCAGGGCGTTTACTATGGCTACACCTTC. Protein sequence: CASNQGVYYGYTF.

The chain joins TRBV2 to TRBJ2-3; a weak D match, TRBD2 (6 bases). The CDR3 has 16 amino acids. Germline V gene data show CDR1 as SNHLY and CDR2 as FYNNEI. The V end lost 3 bases, the J end lost 4 bases, and 17 bases lay between the germline ends. The CDR3 DNA follows: TGTGCCAGCAGTGACCTGGGACTCGAAAGTTCAGATACGCAGTATTTT. Translation: CASSDLGLESSDTQYF.

This clone was recorded only once. The J gene is TRBJ2-7, the V gene TRBV11-3; 9 bases align to TRBD1. V was clipped by 5 bases and J by 2 bases; unmatched bases: 7. Per germline, CDR1 SGHNT and CDR2 YENEEA. The CDR3 runs to 15 residues. As DNA, the CDR3 is TGTGCCAGCAGCCCTGGGACAGGGCCTACCTACGAGCAGTACTTC. Its translation is CASSPGTGPTYEQYF.

This clone has more than one count but fewer than ten. V gene TRBV7-9 combines with J gene TRBJ2-3; D unclear. Trimming pared 5 bases from V and 0 bases from J, leaving 9 bases between. This CDR3 is built from 14 residues. Germline-derived CDR1 and CDR2 are SEHNR and FQNEAQ (reference sequence). The CDR3 nucleotides read TGTGCCAGCAGCCCGAGAGCTAGCACAGATACGCAGTATTTT. Protein: CASSPRASTDTQYF.